The table lists the clone carrying this T cell receptor (beta chain) with many counts. This sample was taken from a study of patients and donors after allogeneic stem cell transplantation. Germline values: CDR1 SGHRS, CDR2 YFSETQ. V was clipped by 0 bases and J by 5 bases; unmatched bases: 11. The CDR3 consists of 17 residues. A single record per CDR3 protein comes from TCRdb applying MiXCR to the RT-PCR reads. There are some 960,000 distinct CDR3 sequences in the sample; about a sixth occur only once, and under 6.5% lies in the top ten. Material: blood, either unsorted or a sorted T cell fraction (not recorded which). The rearrangement links TRBV5-1 to TRBJ2-7, with TRBD2 matching over 10 bases. The clonotype originates from a human donor who was either an allogeneic HSCT recipient or a stem cell or donor lymphocyte infusion donor (not recorded which). It is not recorded whose cells these are; they may come from a transplant donor. Here the CDR3 reads CASSLVASGRYGNEQYF. CDR3 in DNA: TGCGCCAGCAGCTTGGTTGCTAGCGGGAGATATGGCAACGAGCAGTACTTC.